The clone carrying this TCR beta chain was seen just once. Clones were sequenced by immunoSEQ multiplex PCR, and TCRdb holds only the in-frame ones, with some missing. The sample consists of 40,000 to 50,000 clones, over 80% of them appearing once. These data come from a study of blood T cell repertoires in COVID-19. The V gene end was trimmed by 4 bases and the J gene end by 4 bases; junction bases not matched to a gene: 6. The CDR3 contains 15 residues. CDR1 is SEHNR, CDR2 FQNEAQ, per germline (reference sequence). The J gene is TRBJ2-7, the V gene TRBV7-9; 11 bases match TRBD2. Specimen: peripheral blood. This receptor was taken from a human donor in a cohort sampled during active COVID-19. The CDR3 region is CASSYTSGRKYEQYF. The DNA for the CDR3 is TGTGCCAGCAGCTACACTAGCGGGAGAAAGTACGAGCAGTACTTC.